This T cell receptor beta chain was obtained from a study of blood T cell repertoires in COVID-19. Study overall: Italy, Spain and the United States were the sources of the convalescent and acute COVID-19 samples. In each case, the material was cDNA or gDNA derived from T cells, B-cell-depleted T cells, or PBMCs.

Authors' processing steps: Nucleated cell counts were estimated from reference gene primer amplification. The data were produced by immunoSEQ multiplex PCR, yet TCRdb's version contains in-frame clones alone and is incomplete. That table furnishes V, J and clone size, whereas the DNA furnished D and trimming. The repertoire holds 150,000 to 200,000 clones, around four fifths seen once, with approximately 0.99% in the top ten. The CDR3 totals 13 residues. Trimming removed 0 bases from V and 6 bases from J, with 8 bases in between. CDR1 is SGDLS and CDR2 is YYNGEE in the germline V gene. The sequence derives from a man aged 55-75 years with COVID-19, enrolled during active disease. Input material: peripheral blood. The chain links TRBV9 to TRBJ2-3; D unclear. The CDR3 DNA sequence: TGTGCCAGCAGCGTAGCTGCAGATGATACGCAGTATTTT. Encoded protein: CASSVAADDTQYF.